These 21 T cell receptor beta chains originate from one sample sequenced in a study of T cell responses to AZD1222 COVID-19 vaccine. Assay: immunoSEQ multiplex PCR; the TCRdb copy retains only in-frame clones and omits some. The table lists about 100,000 clones, 87% of them singletons, with roughly 4.3% in the top ten. Sequences were derived from peripheral blood, sampled on day 0 of AZD1222 vaccination. All receptors derive from an adult in good health.

V gene TRBV7-3 combines with J gene TRBJ2-7; 8 bases are a match to TRBD1. J gave up 2 bases and V 5 bases, and 8 bases lay outside the gene matches. CDR1 and CDR2 from the germline V gene are SGHTA and FQGTGA. There are 15 residues in the CDR3. The CDR3 DNA reads as TGTGCCAGCAGCCTCCGGACAGGGAAAGCCTACGAGCAGTACTTC. Translation gives CASSLRTGKAYEQYF.

A single count supports this clone. The chain couples TRBV19 to TRBJ2-4, with 8 positions matching TRBD1. This CDR3 comprises 18 residues. V trimming: 7 bases; J trimming: 2 bases; junction bases outside the gene matches: 16. Germline-derived CDR1 and CDR2 are LNHDA and SQIVND (reference sequence). The CDR3 bases are TGTGCCAGTACCAGGACAGGGACTCCCGGTCCGCCCAAAAACATTCAGTACTTC. Protein: CASTRTGTPGPPKNIQYF.

The chain has TRBV19 and TRBJ2-5; the D gene is possibly TRBD2 (6 bases). Germline V CDR1 and CDR2: LNHDA, SQIVND (reference sequence). The CDR3 is 15 amino acids. Trimming cost V 3 bases and J 7 bases, with 18 bases left between them. The CDR3 reads CASSILSGEVGTQYF. In DNA, the CDR3 is TGTGCCAGTAGTATCTTATCGGGGGAGGTGGGGACCCAGTACTTC.

The chain employs TRBV5-6 and TRBJ1-2; D is unresolved. Trimming shortened V by 4 bases and J by 1 base, and 14 bases separated the two germline ends. CDR3 length: 15 amino acids. From germline, CDR1 is SGHDT and CDR2 YYEEEE. The DNA of the CDR3 is TGTGCCAGCAGCCGAGGATCCCTCCTTAACTATGGCTACACCTTC. Amino acid sequence: CASSRGSLLNYGYTF. The full variable domain, with the rest looked up from reference TRBV5-6 and TRBJ1-2, is DAGVTQSPTHLIKTRGQQVTLRCSPKSGHDTVSWYQQALGQGPQFIFQYYEEEERQRGNFPDRFSGHQFPNYSSELNVNALLLGDSALYLCASSRGSLLNYGYTFGSGTRLTVV.

The rearrangement links TRBV5-1 to TRBJ1-2; no firm D call. This CDR3 region has 15 residues. V was shortened by 0 bases and J by 0 bases, with 9 bases between the two germline ends. CDR1 SGHRS and CDR2 YFSETQ come from the germline V gene. The CDR3: CASSLGSGANYGYTF. The CDR3 DNA follows: TGCGCCAGCAGCTTGGGGTCCGGAGCTAACTATGGCTACACCTTC.

The chain carries TRBV30 and TRBJ2-3; 11 nucleotides line up with TRBD1. The trim removed 8 bases at V and 4 bases at J, leaving 20 bases unmatched. This CDR3 region has 18 residues. Germline CDR1 GTSNPN, CDR2 SVGIG (reference sequence). CDR3 bases: TGTGCCCGTGCCGGACAGGGGGCCCGGCGGTGGGATCCAGATACGCAGTATTTT. It translates to CARAGQGARRWDPDTQYF.

The chain recombines TRBV4-1 with TRBJ2-1; D not certain. V lost 0 bases and J 5 bases, leaving 14 bases between the germline ends. Germline values: CDR1 MGHRA, CDR2 YSYEKL. This CDR3 region has 16 residues. In nucleotides, the CDR3 is TGCGCCAGCAGCCAAGATCCAGGCAGGCTACACAATGAGCAGTTCTTC. Residues: CASSQDPGRLHNEQFF.

The J gene is TRBJ2-6, the V gene TRBV30; D not resolved. The CDR3 has 16 amino acids. Between the trimmed V and J ends, which lost 3 bases and 10 bases, there was a span of 22 bases. Germline CDR1 and CDR2: GTSNPN and SVGIG (reference sequence). This CDR3 reads CAWRWEGRQVQNVLTF. The CDR3 region has the DNA TGTGCCTGGAGATGGGAAGGGCGGCAGGTCCAGAACGTCCTGACTTTC. Supplemented by reference TRBV30 and TRBJ2-6, the full variable domain reads SQTIHQWPATLVQPVGSPLSLECTVEGTSNPNLYWYRQAAGRGLQLLFYSVGIGQISSEVPQNLSASRPQDRQFILSSKKLLLSDSGFYLCAWRWEGRQVQNVLTFGAGSRLTVL.

The V and J genes are TRBV18 and TRBJ1-2, with D possibly matching TRBD1 (6 bases). Germline values: CDR1 KGHSH, CDR2 LQKENI. Trimming took 0 bases from V and 5 from J, leaving 13 bases between them. This CDR3 comprises 15 residues. CDR3 protein: CASSPPSSQGYGYTF. The CDR3 bases are TGTGCCAGCTCACCACCGAGTTCCCAGGGGTATGGCTACACCTTC.

The chain joins TRBV6-4 to TRBJ1-1; 7 positions match TRBD1. The CDR3 covers 15 residues. The V gene's germline CDR1 is MRHNA and CDR2 SNTAGT. With 6 bases clipped from V and 5 bases from J, the junction kept 12 bases outside the gene matches. This CDR3 is CASSAQGGGRTEAFF. The CDR3, as DNA: TGTGCCAGCAGCGCTCAGGGAGGGGGCCGGACTGAAGCTTTCTTT.

The V call is TRBV2, the J call TRBJ1-6, with no clear D. The germline CDR1 and CDR2 sequences are SNHLY and FYNNEI. The V gene lost 7 bases and the J gene lost 9 bases, with 13 bases spanning the gap. The CDR3 contains 13 residues. The CDR3 nucleotides are TGTGCCAGCACCCCTAGGGCAGGTTCACCCCTCCACTTT. Its protein is CASTPRAGSPLHF.

J is TRBJ2-7 and V is TRBV6-5; 10 bases align to TRBD2. CDR1 and CDR2 from the germline V gene are MNHEY and SVGAGI. The CDR3 contains 12 residues. The CDR3 region is CAPGLAFYEQYF. Here the CDR3 DNA reads TGTGCACCGGGACTAGCGTTCTACGAGCAGTACTTC.

The chain uses TRBV6-4 and TRBJ1-1, with D unclear. Germline V lookup: CDR1 MRHNA, CDR2 SNTAGT. V was trimmed by 0 bases and J by 6 bases, leaving 8 bases between them. The CDR3 has 13 residues. CDR3 sequence: CASSDSPQAEAFF. The CDR3 bases are TGTGCCAGCAGTGACTCGCCGCAAGCTGAAGCTTTCTTT.

The CDR3 region is CASRSGGSATNEKLFF. As DNA, the CDR3 is TGTGCCAGCAGGTCCGGAGGCAGCGCAACTAATGAAAAACTGTTTTTT. V gene TRBV6-6 combines with J gene TRBJ1-4; D remains ambiguous. This CDR3 has 16 amino acids. Trimming stripped 6 bases from V and 0 bases from J, with 14 bases between. Looked up from germline, CDR1 is MNHNY and CDR2 is SVGAGI (reference sequence).

This chain uses TRBV28 with TRBJ2-5, with TRBD2 matching 8 bases. The V gene's germline CDR1 is MDHEN and CDR2 SYDVKM. This CDR3 is 16 amino acids long. J gave up 4 bases and V 3 bases, and 10 bases lay outside the gene matches. CDR3: CASSLEGTLAGETQYF. In DNA, the CDR3 is TGTGCCAGCAGTTTGGAGGGCACTCTAGCGGGAGAGACCCAGTACTTC.

V is TRBV12-3 or TRBV12-4 and J is TRBJ2-5; D not resolved. This CDR3 has 13 amino acids. Trimming stripped 1 base from V and 5 bases from J, with 8 bases between. This CDR3 is CASSLGRGETQYF. In nucleotides, the CDR3 is TGTGCCAGCAGTTTAGGGAGAGGTGAGACCCAGTACTTC.

V usage is TRBV14 and J usage is TRBJ1-6; D perhaps matches TRBD1 (5 bases). With 1 base removed from V and 9 bases from J, the gap between germline ends came to 10 bases. Germline lookup yields CDR1 SGHDN and CDR2 FVKESK. The CDR3 sequence is 14 residues long. The CDR3 region has the DNA TGTGCCAGCAGCCAAGGGGGGTTTGGTTCACCCCTCCACTTT. It translates to CASSQGGFGSPLHF.

The chain employs TRBV6-2 or TRBV6-3 and TRBJ1-5, with 10 bases fitting TRBD1. This CDR3 spans 16 amino acids. Trimming cost V 5 bases and J 3 bases; bases outside gene matches: 7. Germline V CDR1 and CDR2: MNHEY, SVGEGT. CDR3 region: CASSRGTGAHNQPQHF. The DNA of the CDR3 is TGTGCCAGCAGTCGGGGGACAGGGGCTCACAATCAGCCCCAGCATTTT.

The rearrangement joins TRBV18 to TRBJ1-2; 7 bases line up with TRBD1. This CDR3 comprises 14 residues. Trimming took 6 bases from V and 3 from J; bases not matched to a gene: 7. Germline V gene data show CDR1 as KGHSH and CDR2 as LQKENI. The DNA of the CDR3 is TGTGCCAGCTCCCTACAGGGGAACGACTATGGCTACACCTTC. Translated, it gives CASSLQGNDYGYTF.

V and J are TRBV30 and TRBJ1-2, with 9 positions matching TRBD1. V lost 6 bases and J lost 10; bases outside the gene matches: 9. Germline assignment: CDR1 GTSNPN and CDR2 SVGIG (reference sequence). CDR3 length: 12 residues. The DNA for the CDR3 is TGTGCCTGTACGGGACAGGGCCTGTCCTACACCTTC. Amino acids: CACTGQGLSYTF.

The V gene is TRBV6-5, the J gene TRBJ1-1; D is unclear. The CDR3 loop spans 11 amino acids. Looked up from germline, CDR1 is MNHEY and CDR2 is SVGAGI. Trimming stripped 2 bases from V and 5 bases from J, with 3 bases between. CDR3 protein: CASSYETEAFF. The CDR3 region has the DNA TGTGCCAGCAGTTACGAAACTGAAGCTTTCTTT.